Listed below are T cell receptor beta chains from one sample, sequenced in a study of blood T cell repertoires in COVID-19. Repertoires were generated with immunoSEQ multiplex PCR, while TCRdb's copy carries only in-frame clones and drops some. The data show over 130,000 clones, 88% seen once. The sequencing sample was made of peripheral blood. Source of these receptors: a man between 60 and 75 years old with active or convalescent COVID-19. Each CDR3 is given with its conserved first and last residue. Fields, in order: V gene, clone size, D gene, J gene, CDR3 DNA, CDR3 protein. The D gene is left open where the match is weak. Expanded clones get a size class; other rows say once, few or many, or leave the size out.

v_gene: TRBV30; abundance: once; d_gene: TRBD2; j_gene: TRBJ2-3; CDR3nt: TGTGCCTGGAGAATAGCGGGAATTCATACGCAGTATTTT; CDR3aa: CAWRIAGIHTQYF
v_gene: TRBV9; abundance: -; d_gene: TRBD2; j_gene: TRBJ2-1; CDR3nt: TGTGCCAGCAGCGTAGCGGGAGGACTCCACAATGAGCAGTTCTTC; CDR3aa: CASSVAGGLHNEQFF
v_gene: TRBV6-1; abundance: once; d_gene: TRBD2; j_gene: TRBJ2-5; CDR3nt: TGTGCCAGCAGTGGCCGATCTGGGACTACCTTCCAAGAGACCCAGTACTTC; CDR3aa: CASSGRSGTTFQETQYF
v_gene: TRBV7-2; abundance: -; d_gene: TRBD1; j_gene: TRBJ1-5; CDR3nt: TGTGCCAGCAGCCGGGACAGGGGAAATCAGCCCCAGCATTTT; CDR3aa: CASSRDRGNQPQHF
v_gene: TRBV12-3/TRBV12-4; abundance: few; d_gene: -; j_gene: TRBJ2-3; CDR3nt: TGTGCCAGCAGTTTATTCTACACAGATACGCAGTATTTT; CDR3aa: CASSLFYTDTQYF
v_gene: TRBV7-2; abundance: -; d_gene: TRBD1; j_gene: TRBJ2-7; CDR3nt: TGTGCCAGCAGCTTAGTGCAGGGGGACGAGCAGTACTTC; CDR3aa: CASSLVQGDEQYF
v_gene: TRBV6-5; abundance: once; d_gene: -; j_gene: TRBJ2-7; CDR3nt: TGTGCCAGCAGAACGACTAGGGTTTGGTGGGACGAGCAGTACTTC; CDR3aa: CASRTTRVWWDEQYF
v_gene: TRBV27; abundance: once; d_gene: -; j_gene: TRBJ2-7; CDR3nt: TGTGCCAGCAGTTTATGGACTACCAGCTCCTACGAGCAGTACTTC; CDR3aa: CASSLWTTSSYEQYF
v_gene: TRBV18; abundance: -; d_gene: -; j_gene: TRBJ1-4; CDR3nt: TGTGCCAGCTCACCACCGGGCACTCCTAATGAAAAACTGTTTTTT; CDR3aa: CASSPPGTPNEKLFF
v_gene: TRBV4-2; abundance: -; d_gene: TRBD1; j_gene: TRBJ2-7; CDR3nt: TGTGCCAGCAGATTGGGACAGGGCTACGAGCAGTACTTC; CDR3aa: CASRLGQGYEQYF
v_gene: TRBV6-5; abundance: once; d_gene: -; j_gene: TRBJ1-1; CDR3nt: TGTGCCAGCAGTCAGGCCATAACTTCTGAAGCTTTCTTT; CDR3aa: CASSQAITSEAFF
v_gene: TRBV6-2/TRBV6-3; abundance: -; d_gene: -; j_gene: TRBJ2-7; CDR3nt: TGTGCCAGCAGTGCCCGGGGGAGGAGGTACGAGCAGTACTTC; CDR3aa: CASSARGRRYEQYF
v_gene: TRBV3-1/TRBV3-2; abundance: -; d_gene: -; j_gene: TRBJ2-1; CDR3nt: TGTGCCAGCAGCCGTCCTTCAGCGAATGAGCAGTTCTTC; CDR3aa: CASSRPSANEQFF
v_gene: TRBV3-1/TRBV3-2; abundance: -; d_gene: -; j_gene: TRBJ1-1; CDR3nt: TGTGCCAGCAGCCAAACACAGGGATCTGAAGCTTTCTTT; CDR3aa: CASSQTQGSEAFF
v_gene: TRBV28; abundance: -; d_gene: TRBD1; j_gene: TRBJ2-5; CDR3nt: TGTGCCAGCAGTTTCAAAACGGGACAGAGGATCCAAGAGACCCAGTACTTC; CDR3aa: CASSFKTGQRIQETQYF
v_gene: TRBV18; abundance: -; d_gene: TRBD1; j_gene: TRBJ1-1; CDR3nt: TGTGCCAGCTCGACGGGACAGGGCAAGAACACTGAAGCTTTCTTT; CDR3aa: CASSTGQGKNTEAFF
v_gene: TRBV19; abundance: few; d_gene: -; j_gene: TRBJ1-5; CDR3nt: TGTGCCAGTAACCAGGGATATAGCAATCAGCCCCAGCATTTT; CDR3aa: CASNQGYSNQPQHF
v_gene: TRBV5-6; abundance: once; d_gene: -; j_gene: TRBJ1-2; CDR3nt: TGTGCCAGCAGCACCGACAGATATGGCTACACCTTC; CDR3aa: CASSTDRYGYTF
v_gene: TRBV5-4; abundance: -; d_gene: TRBD2; j_gene: TRBJ2-3; CDR3nt: TGTGCCAGCAGCTCCATGACTAGCGGGAGGGATACGCAGTATTTT; CDR3aa: CASSSMTSGRDTQYF
v_gene: TRBV13; abundance: -; d_gene: TRBD2; j_gene: TRBJ2-7; CDR3nt: TGTGCCAGCAGCTTACGGCGGCTAGCGGGACCTAACTCCTACGAGCAGTACTTC; CDR3aa: CASSLRRLAGPNSYEQYF
v_gene: TRBV7-3; abundance: -; d_gene: TRBD2; j_gene: TRBJ2-4; CDR3nt: TGTGCCAGCAGCCCCCAGGCGGGAGTGGGCAAAAACATTCAGTACTTC; CDR3aa: CASSPQAGVGKNIQYF
v_gene: TRBV7-9; abundance: -; d_gene: -; j_gene: TRBJ1-2; CDR3nt: TGTGCCAGCAGCTTAAAATGGGGAGATGGCTACACCTTC; CDR3aa: CASSLKWGDGYTF
v_gene: TRBV28; abundance: -; d_gene: -; j_gene: TRBJ1-6; CDR3nt: TGTGCCAGCAGTATCCCCCACCGGGGAGGTTCACCCCTCCACTTT; CDR3aa: CASSIPHRGGSPLHF
v_gene: TRBV6-2/TRBV6-3; abundance: -; d_gene: -; j_gene: TRBJ2-3; CDR3nt: TGTGCCAGCAGTTACCGGGTGGCAGATACGCAGTATTTT; CDR3aa: CASSYRVADTQYF
v_gene: TRBV6-2/TRBV6-3; abundance: -; d_gene: -; j_gene: TRBJ1-5; CDR3nt: TGTGCCAGCAGTCAGGCTCAGGGGCGAGTCAGACAGCCCCAGCATTTT; CDR3aa: CASSQAQGRVRQPQHF
v_gene: TRBV10-3; abundance: -; d_gene: TRBD1; j_gene: TRBJ1-4; CDR3nt: TGTGCCATCAGGGGGACAGGGAATGAAAAACTGTTTTTT; CDR3aa: CAIRGTGNEKLFF
v_gene: TRBV9; abundance: -; d_gene: TRBD1; j_gene: TRBJ1-4; CDR3nt: TGTGCCAGCAGCGTAGGACAGGGTGGGGAAAAACTGTTTTTT; CDR3aa: CASSVGQGGEKLFF
v_gene: TRBV4-3; abundance: -; d_gene: TRBD1; j_gene: TRBJ1-1; CDR3nt: TGCGCCAGCAGCCAACCCGACAGGGCCACTGAAGCTTTCTTT; CDR3aa: CASSQPDRATEAFF
v_gene: TRBV6-5; abundance: -; d_gene: TRBD2; j_gene: TRBJ2-7; CDR3nt: TGTGCCAGCAGGACCGGGACTAGCGGGATTGAGTACTTC; CDR3aa: CASRTGTSGIEYF
v_gene: TRBV7-2; abundance: -; d_gene: TRBD2; j_gene: TRBJ2-1; CDR3nt: TGTGCCAGCAGCTTAGTTAATTTAGCGGGAGGCAATGAGCAGTTCTTC; CDR3aa: CASSLVNLAGGNEQFF
v_gene: TRBV28; abundance: few; d_gene: -; j_gene: TRBJ1-1; CDR3nt: TGTGCCAGTACCTTAACGGACTCGAACACTGAAGCTTTCTTT; CDR3aa: CASTLTDSNTEAFF
v_gene: TRBV19; abundance: -; d_gene: TRBD2; j_gene: TRBJ2-1; CDR3nt: TGTGCCAGTAAAACTAGCGGGAGTCGCATCACCTACAATGAGCAGTTCTTC; CDR3aa: CASKTSGSRITYNEQFF
v_gene: TRBV6-6; abundance: -; d_gene: TRBD1; j_gene: TRBJ2-3; CDR3nt: TGTGCCAGCAGTGCACCCGGGACAGGGTCTAGTACGCAGTATTTT; CDR3aa: CASSAPGTGSSTQYF
v_gene: TRBV10-3; abundance: -; d_gene: TRBD2; j_gene: TRBJ2-7; CDR3nt: TGTGCCATCAGGACTAGCGGGAGTGATGAGCAGTACTTC; CDR3aa: CAIRTSGSDEQYF
v_gene: TRBV3-1/TRBV3-2; abundance: -; d_gene: -; j_gene: TRBJ2-7; CDR3nt: TGTGCCAGCAGCCAAGGTGCCGATAGCTCCTACGAGCAGTACTTC; CDR3aa: CASSQGADSSYEQYF
v_gene: TRBV6-2/TRBV6-3; abundance: once; d_gene: -; j_gene: TRBJ2-1; CDR3nt: TGTGCCAGCAGTTTAGCGTCCTACAATGAGCAGTTCTTC; CDR3aa: CASSLASYNEQFF
v_gene: TRBV2; abundance: -; d_gene: TRBD1; j_gene: TRBJ1-5; CDR3nt: TGTGCCAGCAGTCTTGGACAGGGGCTGAATCAGCCCCAGCATTTT; CDR3aa: CASSLGQGLNQPQHF
v_gene: TRBV4-1; abundance: -; d_gene: TRBD2; j_gene: TRBJ2-2; CDR3nt: TGCGCCAGCAGCCGAGGACTAGCGGGAGTAGCCGGGGAGCTGTTTTTT; CDR3aa: CASSRGLAGVAGELFF
v_gene: TRBV7-9; abundance: -; d_gene: TRBD1; j_gene: TRBJ2-1; CDR3nt: TGTGCCAGCAGCCACCCTGGGACAGGTTCGACCTACAATGAGCAGTTCTTC; CDR3aa: CASSHPGTGSTYNEQFF
v_gene: TRBV30; abundance: once; d_gene: TRBD2; j_gene: TRBJ2-7; CDR3nt: TGTGCCTACCAGCGGGAGGGCAAGTACGAGCAGTACTTC; CDR3aa: CAYQREGKYEQYF
v_gene: TRBV6-1; abundance: -; d_gene: TRBD1; j_gene: TRBJ1-3; CDR3nt: TGTGCCAGCAGTGAAACCACAGGGGGCAGAAACACCATATATTTT; CDR3aa: CASSETTGGRNTIYF
v_gene: TRBV7-9; abundance: -; d_gene: TRBD1; j_gene: TRBJ1-2; CDR3nt: TGTGCCAGCAGCTCCGACAGGGGTATTATTACTAACTATGGCTACACCTTC; CDR3aa: CASSSDRGIITNYGYTF
v_gene: TRBV4-1; abundance: few; d_gene: -; j_gene: TRBJ1-4; CDR3nt: TGCGCCAGCAGCCAAGGACAGGCTTTGAGGGGTGAAAAACTGTTTTTT; CDR3aa: CASSQGQALRGEKLFF
v_gene: TRBV19; abundance: -; d_gene: -; j_gene: TRBJ1-2; CDR3nt: TGTGCCAGTAGTATTCCCCCCGGGAGATCGGGCTATGGCTACACCTTC; CDR3aa: CASSIPPGRSGYGYTF
v_gene: TRBV5-8; abundance: -; d_gene: -; j_gene: TRBJ2-7; CDR3nt: TGTGCCAGCAGCCGCGGGACAGTAGCGTACGAGCAGTACTTC; CDR3aa: CASSRGTVAYEQYF
v_gene: TRBV5-1; abundance: -; d_gene: -; j_gene: TRBJ2-2; CDR3nt: TGCGCCAGCAGCTGGGCAGGACTGAACACCGGGGAGCTGTTTTTT; CDR3aa: CASSWAGLNTGELFF
v_gene: TRBV27; abundance: -; d_gene: -; j_gene: TRBJ2-4; CDR3nt: TGTGCCAGCAGCCGTCAGGGAGCCAAAAACATTCAGTACTTC; CDR3aa: CASSRQGAKNIQYF
v_gene: TRBV2; abundance: -; d_gene: -; j_gene: TRBJ1-3; CDR3nt: TGTGCCAGCAGTCCAACGAGCTCTGGAAACACCATATATTTT; CDR3aa: CASSPTSSGNTIYF
v_gene: TRBV18; abundance: -; d_gene: TRBD1; j_gene: TRBJ2-2; CDR3nt: TGTGCCAGCTCGTCGGGACAGGGGTACACCGGGGAGCTGTTTTTT; CDR3aa: CASSSGQGYTGELFF
v_gene: TRBV28; abundance: -; d_gene: -; j_gene: TRBJ1-1; CDR3nt: TGTGCCAGCACGACAGCGAACACTGAAGCTTTCTTT; CDR3aa: CASTTANTEAFF